This T cell receptor beta chain is drawn from a study of identical twins. Study-level results: Out-of-frame alpha sequences shared between twins exhibited an excess of low generation probability. Less excess twin sharing appeared in beta out-of-frame sequences. The more abundant beta clonotypes in cord blood had fewer insertions, and memory repertoires did not show this.

TCRdb reanalysed the 5' RACE reads using MiXCR and keeps one entry per CDR3 protein. The top ten hold 8.8% of the sample, which has under 300,000 distinct CDR3 sequences, around 15% seen once. Germline assignment: CDR1 LGHNA and CDR2 YSLEER. Trimming pared 0 bases from V and 10 bases from J, leaving 12 bases between. The CDR3 sequence is 13 residues long. For this clonotype: Its specificity is unknown.

This clonotype was sampled from a woman under 30 in good health. This chain joins TRBV4-3 and TRBJ1-1; D remains unclear. Sequencing was done on a sample of memory (CD45RO+) T cells sorted from blood. CDR3 region: CASSQDLGTIAFF. As DNA, the CDR3 is TGCGCCAGCAGCCAAGATCTGGGTACGATAGCTTTCTTT.